This entry lists 23 T cell receptor beta chains sequenced from one sample in a study of T cell responses to AZD1222 COVID-19 vaccine. The method was immunoSEQ multiplex PCR; TCRdb's version includes in-frame clones alone and lacks a portion of them. The table includes approximately 61,000 clones, around 81% detected once. Material: peripheral blood, obtained 28 days after the second AZD1222 dose. The receptor set was obtained from an adult who received the AZD1222 COVID-19 vaccine.

By share, this clone counts as medium-sized. This rearrangement joins TRBV19 to TRBJ2-7, with 11 nucleotides matching TRBD2. V shed 5 bases, J shed 4 bases, and the junction held 4 bases outside the gene matches. The CDR3 consists of 14 residues. CDR1 and CDR2 from the germline V gene are LNHDA and SQIVND (reference sequence). The CDR3, as DNA: TGTGCCAGTAGTCTGGGACTAGCGGTTTACGAGCAGTACTTC. This gives the protein CASSLGLAVYEQYF.

This clone was recorded once. The chain couples TRBV28 to TRBJ1-2; 7 nucleotides align to TRBD1. V shed 7 bases, J shed 4 bases, and the junction held 12 bases outside the gene matches. The CDR3 spans 15 residues. Germline CDR1 MDHEN, CDR2 SYDVKM. CDR3 sequence reads: CASILFGTAVYGYTF. DNA for the CDR3: TGTGCCAGCATCCTTTTCGGGACAGCAGTCTATGGCTACACCTTC.

The CDR3 loop is CASSLGTFNQPQHF. The DNA of the CDR3 is TGTGCCAGTTCCCTTGGGACCTTCAATCAGCCCCAGCATTTT. The chain combines TRBV19 with TRBJ1-5; D possibly corresponds to TRBD1 (5 bases). The germline V gene encodes CDR1 LNHDA and CDR2 SQIVND (reference sequence). V dropped 8 bases and J dropped 3 bases, with 14 bases sitting between them. The CDR3 covers 14 residues.

A single count supports this clone. J is TRBJ2-3 and V is TRBV5-4; possible D gene TRBD2, 6 bases. The germline gives CDR1 SGHNT, CDR2 YYREEE (reference sequence). The CDR3 has 14 amino acids. Trimming took 3 bases from V and 0 from J, leaving 8 bases between them. In DNA form, the CDR3 reads TGTGCCAGCAGCTGGGACTCTAGCACAGATACGCAGTATTTT. The encoded protein is CASSWDSSTDTQYF.

This clone was detected only a few times. This chain links TRBV30 with TRBJ1-5; 8 bases map to TRBD1. The germline gives CDR1 GTSNPN, CDR2 SVGIG (reference sequence). The length of the CDR3 is 13 residues. The ends lost 5 bases at V and 3 bases at J; junction bases unmatched: 3. CDR3: CAWGTGPNQPQHF. The CDR3 coding sequence is TGTGCCTGGGGGACAGGCCCCAATCAGCCCCAGCATTTT.

The chain couples TRBV7-3 to TRBJ2-3; no firm D call. The length of the CDR3 is 13 residues. Germline assignment: CDR1 SGHTA and CDR2 FQGTGA. V lost 5 bases to trimming and J lost 4 bases, with 10 bases between them. In nucleotides, the CDR3 is TGTGCCAGCAGCCGCATTACATCAGATACGCAGTATTTT. Translating gives CASSRITSDTQYF.

This clone was detected only a few times. The chain uses TRBV6-4 and TRBJ2-7; D is unresolved. CDR3 size: 17 residues. Germline V gene sequence: CDR1 MRHNA, CDR2 SNTAGT. The germline V and J ends were trimmed by 0 bases and 0 bases, with 15 bases remaining between them. The CDR3 reads CASSDSTSLMSSYEQYF. For the CDR3, the DNA is TGTGCCAGCAGTGACTCCACCTCACTGATGAGCTCCTACGAGCAGTACTTC.

This chain links TRBV2 with TRBJ1-5, with 9 bases matching TRBD1. With 7 bases clipped from V and 1 base from J, the junction kept 5 bases outside the gene matches. The length of the CDR3 is 15 residues. Germline V gene sequence: CDR1 SNHLY, CDR2 FYNNEI. The CDR3: CASTAGTGSNQPQHF. The CDR3 coding sequence is TGTGCCAGCACCGCCGGGACAGGGAGCAATCAGCCCCAGCATTTT. Drawing the rest from reference TRBV2 and TRBJ1-5, the complete variable domain is EPEVTQTPSHQVTQMGQEVILRCVPISNHLYFYWYRQILGQKVEFLVSFYNNEISEKSEIFDDQFSVERPDGSNFTLKIRSTKLEDSAMYFCASTAGTGSNQPQHFGDGTRLSIL.

This chain uses TRBV29-1 with TRBJ2-7; D remains ambiguous. CDR1 SQVTM and CDR2 ANQGSEA come from the germline V gene. The CDR3 runs 12 residues. Trimming pared 4 bases from V and 2 bases from J, leaving 9 bases between. The CDR3 loop is CSVAASPYEQYF. The CDR3 region has the DNA TGCAGCGTTGCAGCGTCCCCCTACGAGCAGTACTTC.

This clone turned up a few times. The CDR3: CASSFTIRGGVNNEQFF. The CDR3 DNA reads as TGTGCCAGCAGTTTCACAATTCGAGGGGGGGTAAACAATGAGCAGTTCTTC. The chain links TRBV27 to TRBJ2-1, with a possible D match to TRBD2 (7 bases). The CDR3 consists of 17 residues. V was pared by 3 bases and J by 5 bases, with 20 bases between. Germline loops: CDR1 MNHEY, CDR2 SMNVEV (reference sequence).

The rearrangement links TRBV28 to TRBJ1-3; no firm D call. The CDR3 loop spans 15 amino acids. CDR1 and CDR2 from the germline V gene are MDHEN and SYDVKM. The V end was cut by 8 bases, the J end by 0 bases, with 14 bases between. DNA for the CDR3: TGTGCCAGCCTAGAGGGAGTCGGCTCTGGAAACACCATATATTTT. This encodes CASLEGVGSGNTIYF.

DNA for the CDR3: TGTGCCAGCAGTGAATTGGGACAGGGGCGGCGCACTGAAGCTTTCTTT. Its translation is CASSELGQGRRTEAFF. The chain combines TRBV6-1 with TRBJ1-1; TRBD1 agrees at 10 bases. V shed 2 bases and J 4 bases; nucleotides not matched to a gene: 7. Germline lookup yields CDR1 MNHNS and CDR2 SASEGT. The CDR3 consists of 16 residues.

The table lists this clone with a few counts. The rearrangement joins TRBV30 to TRBJ1-3; D possibly corresponds to TRBD1 (6 bases). Per germline, CDR1 GTSNPN and CDR2 SVGIG (reference sequence). The CDR3 is 14 residues long. The chain's CDR3 is CASTGYRSGNTIYF. CDR3 nucleotides: TGTGCGTCGACAGGATACCGCTCTGGAAACACCATATATTTT. The entire variable domain, with the rest obtained from reference TRBV30 and TRBJ1-3, is as follows: SQTIHQWPATLVQPVGSPLSLECTVEGTSNPNLYWYRQAAGRGLQLLFYSVGIGQISSEVPQNLSASRPQDRQFILSSKKLLLSDSGFYLCASTGYRSGNTIYFGEGSWLTVV.

The chain joins TRBV10-2 to TRBJ2-5; D not resolved. V lost 2 bases and J lost 1, with 5 bases in between. CDR3 length equals 13 residues. Germline lookup yields CDR1 WSHSY and CDR2 SAAADI. CDR3 nucleotide sequence: TGCGCCAGCAGTGAGGCCAGCCAAGAGACCCAGTACTTC. As protein: CASSEASQETQYF.

This sequence joins TRBV12-3 or TRBV12-4 and TRBJ2-7, with 9 bases matching TRBD1. J gave up 11 bases and V 7 bases, and 12 bases lay outside the gene matches. CDR3 length: 13 amino acids. The chain's CDR3 is CASTGVDGTGKYF. CDR3 nucleotides: TGTGCCAGCACTGGGGTGGACGGGACAGGGAAGTACTTC.

The rearrangement uses TRBV29-1 and TRBJ2-3, with D possibly matching TRBD2 (6 bases). The length of the CDR3 is 14 residues. The V end lost 3 bases, the J end lost 0 bases, and 10 bases lay between the germline ends. Germline V gene lookup returns CDR1 SQVTM and CDR2 ANQGSEA. DNA for the CDR3: TGCAGCGTTGATGGCGGGGCCAGCACAGATACGCAGTATTTT. Its translation: CSVDGGASTDTQYF.

The J gene is TRBJ1-4, the V gene TRBV7-9, with D maybe TRBD1 (5 bases). The CDR3 loop spans 17 amino acids. Trimming took 0 bases from V and 7 from J, leaving 18 bases between them. The germline V gene has CDR1 SEHNR and CDR2 FQNEAQ (reference sequence). The CDR3 region has the DNA TGTGCCAGCAGCTTAGCTAGGGGCCAACCCTGGAGTGAAAAACTGTTTTTT. It yields the protein CASSLARGQPWSEKLFF.

This chain connects TRBV19 to TRBJ2-3; 7 bases match TRBD2. Germline V gene lookup returns CDR1 LNHDA and CDR2 SQIVND (reference sequence). This CDR3 is built from 15 residues. V was pared by 3 bases and J by 2 bases, with 5 bases of the junction left unmatched. CDR3 nucleotide sequence: TGTGCCAGTAGTATCGGAGCGGGGTACACAGATACGCAGTATTTT. Protein product: CASSIGAGYTDTQYF.

The rearrangement joins TRBV5-1 to TRBJ2-3; D possibly corresponds to TRBD1 (6 bases). The CDR3 sequence is 13 residues long. The V end lost 7 bases, the J end lost 2 bases, and 11 bases lay between the germline ends. Germline V CDR1 and CDR2: SGHRS, YFSETQ. CDR3 in DNA: TGCGCCAGCTTCCCAGGGGACACAGATACGCAGTATTTT. This encodes CASFPGDTDTQYF.

The V call is TRBV19, the J call TRBJ2-7; D remains unclear. The germline V and J ends were trimmed by 3 bases and 2 bases, with 11 bases remaining between them. The germline gives CDR1 LNHDA, CDR2 SQIVND (reference sequence). The CDR3 is made up of 14 amino acids. CDR3 sequence reads: CASSMAPGAYEQYF. CDR3 sequence (DNA): TGTGCCAGTAGTATGGCGCCAGGAGCCTACGAGCAGTACTTC.

The rearrangement uses TRBV10-3 and TRBJ2-7, with TRBD1 matching 12 bases. This CDR3 has 14 residues. V shed 7 bases and J 4 bases; nucleotides not matched to a gene: 5. From germline, CDR1 is ENHRY and CDR2 SYGVKD. CDR3 amino acids: CAIKGQGAVYEQYF. The CDR3 coding sequence is TGTGCCATCAAGGGACAGGGGGCGGTTTACGAGCAGTACTTC.

This chain joins TRBV30 and TRBJ2-4; 12 nucleotides match TRBD2. CDR1 and CDR2 (germline): GTSNPN, SVGIG (reference sequence). There are 16 residues in the CDR3. Germline trimming cut 4 bases from V and 6 bases from J; bases unmatched to any gene: 10. CDR3 in DNA: TGTGCCTGGACAGGGCCTAGCGGGAGGGGGGGAAACATTCAGTACTTC. Its protein product is CAWTGPSGRGGNIQYF. Full variable domain (rest looked up from reference TRBV30 and TRBJ2-4): SQTIHQWPATLVQPVGSPLSLECTVEGTSNPNLYWYRQAAGRGLQLLFYSVGIGQISSEVPQNLSASRPQDRQFILSSKKLLLSDSGFYLCAWTGPSGRGGNIQYFGAGTRLSVL.

The count of this clone is one. V is TRBV5-1 and J is TRBJ2-5; D may be TRBD2 (6 bases). Per germline, CDR1 SGHRS and CDR2 YFSETQ. There are 14 residues in the CDR3. V lost 4 bases to trimming and J lost 5 bases, with 15 bases between them. CDR3 DNA sequence: TGCGCCAGCAGCCCAGGCGGGACGGGGGAGACCCAGTACTTC. It is translated as CASSPGGTGETQYF.